This TCR beta chain was recorded in a study of T cell repertoires in cytomegalovirus infection. Study at large: Indications came from public TCR beta signatures; they pointed to CMV infection and to a matching HLA type.

For this clonotype: The antigen remains undetermined.

TCRdb redid the calling of the reads with MiXCR, one entry per CDR3 protein. Among about 310,000 distinct CDR3 sequences listed, around a quarter were seen once. Overall study findings and caveats: Public TCR beta family frequency separated CMV-and-HLA carriers, including in an independent cohort. Clonotype analysis showed dominance of the ex vivo response by HLA-C-restricted CMV-specific TCR beta clonotypes.

The CDR3 is made up of 15 amino acids. Trimming took off 6 bases at V and 2 bases at J, with 11 bases between the two ends. V usage is TRBV12-3 or TRBV12-4 and J usage is TRBJ2-6; tentatively, D is TRBD1 (6 bases). This receptor was identified in a human donor in good health (CMV status not recorded). Some clones in this sample may be carry-over from other donors' samples. Sequenced material: cultured PBMCs, taken from culture after CMV antigen stimulation. The CDR3, as DNA: TGTGCCAGCAGCAACAACAGGGCTGGGGCCAACGTCCTGACTTTC. Translation gives CASSNNRAGANVLTF.